Listed below are T cell receptor beta chains from one sample, sequenced in a study of blood T cell repertoires in COVID-19. Clones were read by immunoSEQ multiplex PCR, and TCRdb kept only the in-frame ones, dropping some. The sample holds a few hundred thousand clones; roughly 90% are singletons and the top ten take around 10%. Sequenced: peripheral blood. These receptors came from a woman in her 30s with COVID-19, enrolled during active disease. Each CDR3 is given with its conserved first and last residue. The order of the fields is J gene, clone size, V gene, D gene, CDR3 DNA, CDR3 protein. D genes are given only for firm matches. Part of the rows lack a size; the others show once, few, many or a class for expanded clones.

>TRBJ1-6|once|TRBV18|.
TGTGCCAGCTCACCCGATATCAGGGACACTTTTTACCCTTCACCCCTCCACTTT
CASSPDIRDTFYPSPLHF
>TRBJ2-7|once|TRBV2|.
TGTGCCAGCAGTGAATGGCAGTTCTACGAGCAGTACTTC
CASSEWQFYEQYF
>TRBJ1-6|few|TRBV7-8|.
TGTGCCAGCACCCCAGGGGTACAGGGCTGGAATTCACCCCTCCACTTT
CASTPGVQGWNSPLHF
>TRBJ2-5|.|TRBV11-2|.
TGTGCCAGCAGCGGACAGCAAGAGACCCAGTACTTC
CASSGQQETQYF
>TRBJ1-1|.|TRBV5-8|.
TGTGCCAGCAGCTTGGACCTAGGGGGCACTGAAGCTTTCTTT
CASSLDLGGTEAFF
>TRBJ2-5|.|TRBV2|.
TGTGCCAGCAGGTTGAACGGGGAGACCCAGTACTTC
CASRLNGETQYF
>TRBJ2-7|many|TRBV14|.
TGTGCCAGCAATCGCCAGTCCCACGAGCAGTACTTC
CASNRQSHEQYF
>TRBJ1-6|once|TRBV19|.
TGTGCCAGTATTCAGGGCACCGGATCACCCCTCCACTTT
CASIQGTGSPLHF
>TRBJ2-1|.|TRBV5-1|.
TGCGCCAGCAGCCTCCTTGGCCCCTACAATGAGCAGTTCTTC
CASSLLGPYNEQFF
>TRBJ2-5|.|TRBV11-2|.
TGTGCCAGCAGCTTAACACGCAATCAAGAGACCCAGTACTTC
CASSLTRNQETQYF
>TRBJ1-1|.|TRBV27|.
TGTGCCAGCAGTTTGGGGGGGCGGGTTGAAGCTTTCTTT
CASSLGGRVEAFF
>TRBJ2-2|.|TRBV28|TRBD1
TGTGCCTTAAAGGGGGCAAACGGGGAGCTGTTTTTT
CALKGANGELFF
>TRBJ2-1|.|TRBV19|.
TGTGCCAGTAGTATCGTTAATGAGCAGTTCTTC
CASSIVNEQFF
>TRBJ2-3|.|TRBV7-9|.
TGTGCCAGCAGCTTACGGGTGACTCAACTCGCGGATACGCAGTATTTT
CASSLRVTQLADTQYF
>TRBJ1-5|.|TRBV5-5|.
TGTGCCAGCAGCTTTGGACAAGCAGGGAGCAATCAGCCCCAGCATTTT
CASSFGQAGSNQPQHF
>TRBJ1-1|.|TRBV3-1/TRBV3-2|.
TGTGCCAGCAGTACCCCAGGAGGGGCTGTACAAGCTTTCTTT
CASSTPGGAVQAFF
>TRBJ2-1|once|TRBV2|.
TGTGCCAGCAGTTTGTGGCAGGGTTTTGACAATGAGCAGTTCTTC
CASSLWQGFDNEQFF
>TRBJ2-5|.|TRBV9|TRBD1
TGTGCCAGCAGCGCGACAGGGGGACAGACCCAGTACTTC
CASSATGGQTQYF
>TRBJ2-7|.|TRBV27|.
TGTGCCAGCAGTTGGCAGGGGGGAGTGGGAGAGCAGTACTTC
CASSWQGGVGEQYF
>TRBJ2-1|.|TRBV7-9|TRBD1
TGTGCCAGCAGCCTGAGGACAGGGCGGGATTGGAATGAGCAGTTCTTC
CASSLRTGRDWNEQFF
>TRBJ2-5|.|TRBV6-5|.
TGTGCCAGCAGTTATGCGGGACAGAGCGGAGAGACCCAGTACTTC
CASSYAGQSGETQYF
>TRBJ1-4|.|TRBV7-9|.
TGTGCCAGCAGCCGAGGACGGGGTAATGAAAAACTGTTTTTT
CASSRGRGNEKLFF
>TRBJ1-6|.|TRBV27|.
TGTGCCAGCAGTTTTATATGGAGCTCCTATAATTCACCCCTCCACTTT
CASSFIWSSYNSPLHF
>TRBJ2-7|.|TRBV6-5|TRBD1
TGTGCCAGCGACCGGGACAGGGGAAACGAGCAGTACTTC
CASDRDRGNEQYF
>TRBJ1-6|.|TRBV27|.
TGTGCCAGCAGTTTATGGGGGGGGATGGGTTCACCCCTCCACTTT
CASSLWGGMGSPLHF
>TRBJ2-1|.|TRBV7-9|.
TGTGCCAGCAGCAATAGTCGGGGGTGGCAGTTCTTC
CASSNSRGWQFF
>TRBJ2-1|.|TRBV6-4|TRBD1
TGTGCCAGCAGTGACTCCTTCATCAGGGGACAGGGGAAGAATGAGCAGTTCTTC
CASSDSFIRGQGKNEQFF
>TRBJ2-3|.|TRBV28|TRBD2
TGTGCCAGCAGTTGGGCGGGGGGGCCTACAGATACGCAGTATTTT
CASSWAGGPTDTQYF